This record covers a single T cell receptor (beta chain). Its antigen is currently unknown. Trimming stripped 5 bases from V and 4 bases from J, with 17 bases between. CDR1 DFQATT and CDR2 SNEGSKA come from the germline V gene (reference sequence). The CDR3 has 14 amino acids. One entry per CDR3 protein, called by TCRdb with MiXCR from the 5' RACE reads. The sample consists of around 310,000 distinct CDR3 sequences, about 4% of them appearing once. The entry originates in a study of T cells after yellow fever vaccination. The study's findings and limits: Any FACS-sorted repertoire could hold abundant clonotypes that contaminate it from the bulk population. Clones from primary vaccination mostly reappeared after the booster (less than 98% CD4, around 90% CD8).

Sequenced here: PBMCs, sampled 5 days after the yellow fever booster vaccination. This clonotype was obtained from a man aged 18-30 years who received the YFV17D yellow fever vaccine. The V gene is TRBV20-1, the J gene TRBJ1-2, with D tentatively TRBD1 (6 bases). The CDR3 DNA follows: TGCAGTGCTCACCGGCCAGGGGCCGGCTATGGCTACACCTTC. This translates into CSAHRPGAGYGYTF.